These 25 T cell receptor beta chains were all obtained from the same sample, sequenced in a study of cytomegalovirus exposure and HLA in healthy donors. A multiplex PCR was run with 60 Vbeta primers and 13 Jbeta primers. Sequencing was performed with immunoSEQ multiplex PCR; in TCRdb, only in-frame clones are kept and a portion is missing. Of 200,000 to 300,000 clones listed, 75% to 85% are singletons. Sequencing used PBMCs. These receptor sequences come from a woman aged 55-69 years in good health and CMV-seropositive.

The chain is built from TRBV27 and TRBJ1-2, with 8 bases identical to TRBD1. Germline CDR1 MNHEY, CDR2 SMNVEV (reference sequence). J lost 5 bases, V lost 6 bases, and 14 bases had no gene match. This CDR3 is built from 16 residues. CDR3 DNA sequence: TGTGCCAGCAGACCAAATATCGGACAGGGCTGGTATGGCTACACCTTC. The encoded protein is CASRPNIGQGWYGYTF.

CDR3 sequence: CSATWLAGELFF. The DNA for the CDR3 is TGCAGCGCTACCTGGCTAGCCGGGGAGCTGTTTTTT. The chain combines TRBV29-1 with TRBJ2-2; D is ambiguous. The germline gives CDR1 SQVTM, CDR2 ANQGSEA. Trimming removed 7 bases from V and 6 bases from J, with 12 bases in between. The length of the CDR3 is 12 residues.

Here the CDR3 DNA reads TGTGCCAGCAGCTTAGCGCTAGACGCAGATACGCAGTATTTT. Its protein product is CASSLALDADTQYF. The chain employs TRBV7-9 and TRBJ2-3; the D is unclear. Germline V gene lookup returns CDR1 SEHNR and CDR2 FQNEAQ (reference sequence). The germline V and J ends were trimmed by 0 bases and 4 bases, with 8 bases remaining between them. This CDR3 has 14 residues.

For the CDR3, the DNA is TGTGCCAGCAGCTCGGGACAGGGTAGGGATCAGCCCCAGCATTTT. Protein sequence: CASSSGQGRDQPQHF. The V call is TRBV5-4, the J call TRBJ1-5; 9 bases are shared with TRBD1. This CDR3 comprises 15 residues. Unmatched junction bases numbered 6, after V lost 3 bases and J lost 5 bases. Germline loops: CDR1 SGHNT, CDR2 YYREEE (reference sequence). The full variable domain, completed using reference TRBV5-4 and TRBJ1-5, is ETGVTQSPTHLIKTRGQQVTLRCSSQSGHNTVSWYQQALGQGPQFIFQYYREEENGRGNFPPRFSGLQFPNYSSELNVNALELDDSALYLCASSSGQGRDQPQHFGDGTRLSIL.

The V call is TRBV28, the J call TRBJ1-5; the match to TRBD1 covers 7 bases. The ends lost 6 bases at V and 7 bases at J; junction bases unmatched: 12. The germline V gene encodes CDR1 MDHEN and CDR2 SYDVKM. CDR3 length equals 15 residues. In DNA, the CDR3 is TGTGCCAGCAGCAACGGACAGGCTAAGGCCCAGCCCCAGCATTTT. Amino acid sequence: CASSNGQAKAQPQHF.

A word on this clone: Other nucleotide sequences in the sample specify the same CDR3. The gene calls are TRBV11-3 and TRBJ2-1; 7 bases line up with TRBD2. Germline CDR1 SGHNT, CDR2 YENEEA. The CDR3 runs 13 residues. The V and J ends lost 6 bases and 8 bases, in that order; junction bases with no gene match: 7. DNA of the CDR3: TGTGCCAGCAGTTCGCGGGGGACGGATGAGCAGTTCTTC. This gives the protein CASSSRGTDEQFF. The full variable domain, completed using reference TRBV11-3 and TRBJ2-1, is EAGVVQSPRYKIIEKKQPVAFWCNPISGHNTLYWYLQNLGQGPELLIRYENEEAVDDSQLPKDRFSAERLKGVDSTLKIQPAELGDSAVYLCASSSRGTDEQFFGPGTRLTVL.

This chain connects TRBV29-1 to TRBJ2-3, with TRBD2 matching over 7 bases. CDR1 is SQVTM and CDR2 is ANQGSEA in the germline V gene. V shed 3 bases and J 0 bases; nucleotides not matched to a gene: 6. There are 15 residues in the CDR3. CDR3 bases: TGCAGCGTTGATTCAGGACTAGTGAGCACAGATACGCAGTATTTT. Protein sequence: CSVDSGLVSTDTQYF.

The sample holds a few counts of this clone. This chain links TRBV30 with TRBJ2-1; D remains unclear. The ends were cut back, 4 bases at V and 8 bases at J, with 12 bases in the middle. Germline values: CDR1 GTSNPN, CDR2 SVGIG (reference sequence). The CDR3 is made up of 12 amino acids. This CDR3 reads CAWKKSQYEQFF. The CDR3, as DNA: TGTGCCTGGAAAAAATCCCAGTATGAGCAGTTCTTC.

V and J are TRBV11-2 and TRBJ2-1; 9 bases line up with TRBD2. V lost 3 bases to trimming and J lost 7 bases; unmatched junction nucleotides: 7. This CDR3 has 15 residues. The V gene's germline CDR1 is SGHAT and CDR2 FQNNGV. CDR3 amino acids: CASSFRGREENEQFF. The CDR3 region has the DNA TGTGCCAGCAGCTTTCGCGGGAGGGAGGAGAATGAGCAGTTCTTC.

The J gene is TRBJ2-7, the V gene TRBV5-1; D gene unclear. The germline CDR1 and CDR2 sequences are SGHRS and YFSETQ. Trimming stripped 4 bases from V and 2 bases from J, with 16 bases between. The CDR3 is 15 amino acids. CDR3 bases: TGCGCCAGCAGCCTCCAGGCTGACATGACCTACGAGCAGTACTTC. This sequence encodes CASSLQADMTYEQYF.

This chain uses TRBV2 with TRBJ1-1; D perhaps matches TRBD1 (5 bases). CDR3 length equals 12 residues. Germline values: CDR1 SNHLY, CDR2 FYNNEI. V was trimmed by 10 bases and J by 4 bases, leaving 13 bases between them. The CDR3 nucleotides read TGTGCCACCTTAGACAGTTCCACTGAAGCTTTCTTT. It yields the protein CATLDSSTEAFF.

This clone came up once. The genes are TRBV5-8 and TRBJ1-5; 7 bases are a match to TRBD1. Per the germline V gene, CDR1 is SGHTS and CDR2 is YDEGEE. The CDR3 spans 14 residues. After removal of 4 bases from V and 5 bases from J, the junction contained 6 bases not matched to a gene. CDR3 DNA: TGTGCCAGCAGCACCGGGACAGAACATCAGCCCCAGCATTTT. This gives the protein CASSTGTEHQPQHF.

The gene calls are TRBV29-1 and TRBJ2-7; 7 nucleotides match TRBD1. The J segment lost 6 bases and the V segment lost 7 bases, leaving 12 bases of the junction unmatched. CDR3 length equals 13 residues. CDR1 and CDR2 from the germline V gene are SQVTM and ANQGSEA. CDR3 protein: CSAQQGLVAEQYF. The CDR3 DNA reads as TGCAGCGCCCAACAGGGGCTGGTGGCCGAGCAGTACTTC.

A few counts support this clone. V and J are TRBV4-2 and TRBJ2-3; 12 nucleotides align to TRBD2. The CDR3 consists of 17 residues. V shed 4 bases and J 4 bases; nucleotides not matched to a gene: 9. Germline V gene data show CDR1 as LGHNA and CDR2 as YNFKEQ. The CDR3 bases are TGTGCCAGCAGCCGAGACGTACTAGCGGGAGGTGCAGATACGCAGTATTTT. This gives the protein CASSRDVLAGGADTQYF.

V gene TRBV19 combines with J gene TRBJ2-2; the D gene is possibly TRBD1 (7 bases). Germline lookup yields CDR1 LNHDA and CDR2 SQIVND (reference sequence). The CDR3 has 14 residues. V was shortened by 5 bases and J by 7 bases, with 14 bases between the two germline ends. CDR3 sequence: CASSQRRGHGELFF. The CDR3 nucleotides read TGTGCCAGTAGTCAAAGGAGGGGGCACGGGGAGCTGTTTTTT.

The V and J genes are TRBV5-1 and TRBJ2-2, with 7 bases that match TRBD1. V was pared by 4 bases and J by 5 bases, with 5 bases of the junction left unmatched. The length of the CDR3 is 14 residues. Germline V gene lookup returns CDR1 SGHRS and CDR2 YFSETQ. CDR3 protein: CASSPRTGTGELFF. For the CDR3, the DNA is TGCGCCAGCAGCCCCAGGACAGGTACCGGGGAGCTGTTTTTT. The variable domain in full, with the rest retrieved from reference TRBV5-1 and TRBJ2-2, is KAGVTQTPRYLIKTRGQQVTLSCSPISGHRSVSWYQQTPGQGLQFLFEYFSETQRNKGNFPGRFSGRQFSNSRSEMNVSTLELGDSALYLCASSPRTGTGELFFGEGSRLTVL.

The chain is built from TRBV6-6 and TRBJ1-1; 7 positions match TRBD1. This CDR3 has 16 amino acids. Germline CDR1 and CDR2: MNHNY and SVGAGI (reference sequence). J gave up 4 bases and V 3 bases, and 11 bases lay outside the gene matches. For the CDR3, the DNA is TGTGCCAGCAGTTATGAGGCGGGTTCAGGGGGCACTGAAGCTTTCTTT. Protein sequence: CASSYEAGSGGTEAFF.

V and J are TRBV5-1 and TRBJ2-6; 7 nucleotides line up with TRBD1. V lost 4 bases, J lost 4 bases, and 8 bases stayed unmatched. Germline lookup yields CDR1 SGHRS and CDR2 YFSETQ. The CDR3 consists of 16 residues. In nucleotides, the CDR3 is TGCGCCAGCAGCACCCGAACAGGGGTGGGGGCCAACGTCCTGACTTTC. Its protein is CASSTRTGVGANVLTF. Looking up the rest from reference TRBV5-1 and TRBJ2-6 gives the full variable domain: KAGVTQTPRYLIKTRGQQVTLSCSPISGHRSVSWYQQTPGQGLQFLFEYFSETQRNKGNFPGRFSGRQFSNSRSEMNVSTLELGDSALYLCASSTRTGVGANVLTFGAGSRLTVL.

This chain's CDR3 is CASGPGLSTDTQYF. In DNA form, the CDR3 reads TGTGCCAGCGGACCGGGACTGAGCACAGATACGCAGTATTTT. The chain joins TRBV7-9 to TRBJ2-3; tentative D call: TRBD2 (6 bases). V was cut by 8 bases and J by 0 bases, with 12 bases left in between. This CDR3 region has 14 residues. Germline CDR1 and CDR2: SEHNR and FQNEAQ (reference sequence).

Here the CDR3 reads CASSLPGRAYGYTF. The CDR3 coding sequence is TGTGCCAGCAGCTTGCCGGGCAGGGCCTATGGCTACACCTTC. The genes are TRBV5-4 and TRBJ1-2; a weak D match, TRBD1 (5 bases). Trimming shortened V by 1 base and J by 4 bases, and 11 bases separated the two germline ends. The CDR3 extends over 14 amino acids. Germline V gene lookup returns CDR1 SGHNT and CDR2 YYREEE (reference sequence).

The chain has TRBV28 and TRBJ2-3; the match to TRBD2 covers 14 bases. Trimming took 6 bases from V and 8 from J; bases not matched to a gene: 10. Germline CDR1 reads MDHEN; CDR2 reads SYDVKM. This CDR3 spans 16 amino acids. The CDR3 protein is CASSMGLAGVGSTQYF. Written as DNA, the CDR3 is TGTGCCAGCAGCATGGGACTAGCGGGAGTGGGTAGTACGCAGTATTTT.

This chain connects TRBV23-1 to TRBJ1-1; D perhaps matches TRBD1 (6 bases). TRBV23-1 is an ORF for which the function is uncertain. Trimming took off 0 bases at V and 4 bases at J, with 18 bases between the two ends. This CDR3 spans 17 amino acids. CDR3 nucleotide sequence: TGCGCCAGCAGTCAATCTCGGGACAACTTTCGCAGCACTGAAGCTTTCTTT. Translating gives CASSQSRDNFRSTEAFF.

This chain connects TRBV14 to TRBJ1-4; 7 bases map to TRBD1. CDR1 and CDR2 from the germline V gene are SGHDN and FVKESK. The CDR3 has 15 amino acids. After removal of 5 bases from V and 5 bases from J, the junction contained 8 bases not matched to a gene. The CDR3, as DNA: TGTGCCAGCAGCTTTCACAGGGGATCAAATGAAAAACTGTTTTTT. This codes for CASSFHRGSNEKLFF.

The CDR3: CASSSTGSSTDTQYF. CDR3 DNA sequence: TGCGCCAGCAGCTCCACAGGTTCTAGCACAGATACGCAGTATTTT. The chain employs TRBV5-1 and TRBJ2-3; D might be TRBD1 (5 bases). The germline V and J ends were trimmed by 3 bases and 0 bases, with 11 bases remaining between them. The CDR3 has 15 amino acids. The germline CDR1 and CDR2 sequences are SGHRS and YFSETQ.

DNA for the CDR3: TGTGCCAGAAGCGCTCGGAGACAGGACCGGAGTGGCTACGAGCAGTACTTC. It codes for CARSARRQDRSGYEQYF. This chain joins TRBV5-3 and TRBJ2-7, with D perhaps TRBD1 (6 bases). TRBV5-3 is reported as an ORF; its role is uncertain. The CDR3 runs to 17 residues. V gave up 4 bases and J gave up 3 bases, with 23 bases separating them.